The rows below give T cell receptor beta chains drawn from one sample of a study of cytomegalovirus exposure and HLA in healthy donors. The repertoire was sequenced with immunoSEQ multiplex PCR; TCRdb's copy has only in-frame clones and lacks some. The repertoire holds 85,000 to 120,000 clones, 70% to 75% seen once, with less than 3.5% in the top ten. The sequenced sample was PBMCs. These receptors all come from a female donor in good health and CMV-seronegative. Both conserved end residues are part of each CDR3. Each record gives: D gene, J gene, clone size, V gene, CDR3 DNA, CDR3 protein. A D gene is named only where the DNA matches it firmly. Only some rows state a clone size, as once, few, many or a class for expanded clones.

d_gene: -; j_gene: TRBJ2-5; abundance: -; v_gene: TRBV28; CDR3nt: TGTGCCAGCAGTTTAGGACGGAGGGAGACCCAGTACTTC; CDR3aa: CASSLGRRETQYF
d_gene: -; j_gene: TRBJ1-6; abundance: -; v_gene: TRBV14; CDR3nt: TGTGCCAGCAGCCAAGAGAGACAGAAGAATTCACCCCTCCACTTT; CDR3aa: CASSQERQKNSPLHF
d_gene: TRBD1; j_gene: TRBJ2-3; abundance: -; v_gene: TRBV28; CDR3nt: TGTGCCAGCCGAACCCCCCGACAGGGAACAGATACGCAGTATTTT; CDR3aa: CASRTPRQGTDTQYF
d_gene: -; j_gene: TRBJ2-3; abundance: few; v_gene: TRBV27; CDR3nt: TGTGCCAGCAGTAACTCGCGGGCCCGCACAGATACGCAGTATTTT; CDR3aa: CASSNSRARTDTQYF
d_gene: -; j_gene: TRBJ1-5; abundance: once; v_gene: TRBV7-9; CDR3nt: TGTGCCAGCAGCTTAGCAGGGGATAGCAATCAGCCCCAGCATTTT; CDR3aa: CASSLAGDSNQPQHF
d_gene: -; j_gene: TRBJ1-5; abundance: -; v_gene: TRBV6-9; CDR3nt: TGTGCCAGCAGCCATCGGGTCCTCATTTCCCTTAGCAATCAGCCCCAGCATTTT; CDR3aa: CASSHRVLISLSNQPQHF
d_gene: -; j_gene: TRBJ2-7; abundance: -; v_gene: TRBV11-2; CDR3nt: TGTGCCAGCGGCGTTGCGGAGAAGTTCTACGAGCAGTACTTC; CDR3aa: CASGVAEKFYEQYF
d_gene: TRBD2; j_gene: TRBJ2-7; abundance: -; v_gene: TRBV6-6; CDR3nt: TGTGCCAGCAGTTCTAGCGGGAGGGTAGTCGAGCAGTACTTC; CDR3aa: CASSSSGRVVEQYF
d_gene: TRBD1; j_gene: TRBJ1-2; abundance: -; v_gene: TRBV7-8; CDR3nt: TGTGCCAGCAGCCCCCTCCGGACAGGGGGCTCGTATGGCTACACCTTC; CDR3aa: CASSPLRTGGSYGYTF
d_gene: TRBD2; j_gene: TRBJ2-3; abundance: -; v_gene: TRBV7-9; CDR3nt: TGTGCCAGCAGCTCCCAGAGAGGCACTAGCGGGAGAACAGATACGCAGTATTTT; CDR3aa: CASSSQRGTSGRTDTQYF
d_gene: TRBD2; j_gene: TRBJ2-7; abundance: -; v_gene: TRBV19; CDR3nt: TGTGCCAGTAGGGAGGTAGCGGGGACCTTCTACGAGCAGTACTTC; CDR3aa: CASREVAGTFYEQYF
d_gene: -; j_gene: TRBJ2-5; abundance: -; v_gene: TRBV5-4; CDR3nt: TGTGCCAGCAGCTCTGGGGGGTCTAGGGAGACCCAGTACTTC; CDR3aa: CASSSGGSRETQYF
d_gene: TRBD2; j_gene: TRBJ2-3; abundance: -; v_gene: TRBV4-1; CDR3nt: TGCGCCAGCAGCCAAGATAGTGGGCTAGCGGGAGTGGATACGCAGTATTTT; CDR3aa: CASSQDSGLAGVDTQYF
d_gene: -; j_gene: TRBJ2-7; abundance: -; v_gene: TRBV5-1; CDR3nt: TGCGCCAGCAGCCCAACTCCCAGCGGTCCCTCCTACGAGCAGTACTTC; CDR3aa: CASSPTPSGPSYEQYF
d_gene: TRBD2; j_gene: TRBJ2-3; abundance: -; v_gene: TRBV5-1; CDR3nt: TGCGCCAGCAGCTATAGACTAGCGGGCTTCACAGATACGCAGTATTTT; CDR3aa: CASSYRLAGFTDTQYF
d_gene: TRBD1; j_gene: TRBJ2-2; abundance: -; v_gene: TRBV19; CDR3nt: TGTGCCAGTAGTCCTCGACAGGGCTACGGGGAGCTGTTTTTT; CDR3aa: CASSPRQGYGELFF
d_gene: TRBD2; j_gene: TRBJ2-2; abundance: few; v_gene: TRBV2; CDR3nt: TGTGCCAGCACCCACAGGTCTTGGGACTACCCGACCGGGGAGCTGTTTTTT; CDR3aa: CASTHRSWDYPTGELFF
d_gene: -; j_gene: TRBJ2-2; abundance: -; v_gene: TRBV7-2; CDR3nt: TGTGCCAGCAGCTTAGCCGGGGGAGCAGCCCCCGGGGAGCTGTTTTTT; CDR3aa: CASSLAGGAAPGELFF
d_gene: TRBD2; j_gene: TRBJ2-2; abundance: -; v_gene: TRBV10-1; CDR3nt: TGCGCCAGCAGTGAGTCCCGCGGGGGAAACACCGGGGAGCTGTTTTTT; CDR3aa: CASSESRGGNTGELFF
d_gene: TRBD1; j_gene: TRBJ2-4; abundance: few; v_gene: TRBV27; CDR3nt: TGTGCCAGCAGACATCTTACTGGGACAGGGTTGGATGGGGAAAACATTCAGTACTTC; CDR3aa: CASRHLTGTGLDGENIQYF
d_gene: -; j_gene: TRBJ1-5; abundance: -; v_gene: TRBV11-2; CDR3nt: TGTGCCAGCAGCTTAGGGGCGGGGGGACTAGGGCCCCAGCATTTT; CDR3aa: CASSLGAGGLGPQHF
d_gene: -; j_gene: TRBJ1-1; abundance: -; v_gene: TRBV19; CDR3nt: TGTGCCAGTATTTCGAGTCCCCTGAACACTGAAGCTTTCTTT; CDR3aa: CASISSPLNTEAFF
d_gene: -; j_gene: TRBJ2-5; abundance: -; v_gene: TRBV21-1; CDR3nt: TGTGCCAGCAGCATCCTTAGCGGGAGGCAAGAGACCCAGTACTTC; CDR3aa: CASSILSGRQETQYF
d_gene: TRBD2; j_gene: TRBJ2-3; abundance: -; v_gene: TRBV4-2; CDR3nt: TGTGCCAGCAGCCCTACTAGCGGGACAGATACGCAGTATTTT; CDR3aa: CASSPTSGTDTQYF
d_gene: TRBD1; j_gene: TRBJ2-3; abundance: -; v_gene: TRBV11-3; CDR3nt: TGTGCCAGCAGCTCCCGACAGGGGGCCACAGATACGCAGTATTTT; CDR3aa: CASSSRQGATDTQYF
d_gene: TRBD2; j_gene: TRBJ2-7; abundance: few; v_gene: TRBV5-8; CDR3nt: TGTGCCTCCCCCCCTCTCCAGTCCGGGGGGTACGAGCAGTACTTC; CDR3aa: CASPPLQSGGYEQYF
d_gene: -; j_gene: TRBJ2-3; abundance: -; v_gene: TRBV10-1; CDR3nt: TGCGCCAGCAGTAGCAGGGCCAAGGATACGCAGTATTTT; CDR3aa: CASSSRAKDTQYF
d_gene: TRBD2; j_gene: TRBJ2-1; abundance: -; v_gene: TRBV5-4; CDR3nt: TGTGCCAGCAGCTTGGCGCCTAGCGGGAGCTATGAGCAGTTCTTC; CDR3aa: CASSLAPSGSYEQFF
d_gene: -; j_gene: TRBJ2-7; abundance: -; v_gene: TRBV2; CDR3nt: TGTGCCAGCAGTGTATTGGGGCAGAGCGCCTACGAGCAGTACTTC; CDR3aa: CASSVLGQSAYEQYF
d_gene: TRBD2; j_gene: TRBJ2-3; abundance: -; v_gene: TRBV19; CDR3nt: TGTGCCAGTAGTATTATTTCGTCTAGCGGGCCAGATACGCAGTATTTT; CDR3aa: CASSIISSSGPDTQYF
d_gene: TRBD1; j_gene: TRBJ1-1; abundance: -; v_gene: TRBV4-1; CDR3nt: TGCGCCAGCAGACGGGGACAGGGGTCGAACACTGAAGCTTTCTTT; CDR3aa: CASRRGQGSNTEAFF
d_gene: -; j_gene: TRBJ2-7; abundance: -; v_gene: TRBV29-1; CDR3nt: TGCAGCGTTGAAGTAAGGGGAAAGCAGTTCTACGAGCAGTACTTC; CDR3aa: CSVEVRGKQFYEQYF
d_gene: TRBD1; j_gene: TRBJ2-1; abundance: -; v_gene: TRBV5-6; CDR3nt: TGTGCCAGCAGCTTGACCCGGACAGGGGTGCGCAATGAGCAGTTCTTC; CDR3aa: CASSLTRTGVRNEQFF
d_gene: TRBD1; j_gene: TRBJ2-3; abundance: -; v_gene: TRBV7-9; CDR3nt: TGTGCCAGCAGCTTAGGGAGAGGGGGCAACACAGATACGCAGTATTTT; CDR3aa: CASSLGRGGNTDTQYF
d_gene: -; j_gene: TRBJ1-2; abundance: -; v_gene: TRBV2; CDR3nt: TGTGCCAGCAGCTCGACTCCAACTGCGGACTATGGCTACACCTTC; CDR3aa: CASSSTPTADYGYTF
d_gene: -; j_gene: TRBJ2-1; abundance: -; v_gene: TRBV6-5; CDR3nt: TGTGCCAGCAGTGGACTACATGAGCAGTTCTTC; CDR3aa: CASSGLHEQFF
d_gene: -; j_gene: TRBJ1-5; abundance: few; v_gene: TRBV28; CDR3nt: TGTGCCAGCACCACCCCCGGAGGAGGCAATCAGCCCCAGCATTTT; CDR3aa: CASTTPGGGNQPQHF
d_gene: TRBD2; j_gene: TRBJ2-7; abundance: few; v_gene: TRBV7-6; CDR3nt: TGTGCCAGCAGCCACCTAGCGGGAGAAAACAACGAGCAGTACTTC; CDR3aa: CASSHLAGENNEQYF